What follows are 19 T cell receptor beta chains derived from one specimen sequenced in a study of patients and donors after allogeneic stem cell transplantation. A single record per CDR3 protein comes from TCRdb applying MiXCR to the RT-PCR reads. The sample holds 900,000 to 1,000,000 distinct CDR3 sequences; about 20% are singletons and the top ten take around 5.5%. Sequenced input: blood, either unsorted or a sorted T cell fraction (not recorded which). The receptors stem from a human donor who was either an allogeneic HSCT recipient or a stem cell or donor lymphocyte infusion donor (not recorded which). It is not recorded whose cells these are; they may come from a transplant donor.

In this sample, this clonotype turned up a few times. The V and J genes are TRBV20-1 and TRBJ2-7; 7 bases are a match to TRBD2. Per germline, CDR1 DFQATT and CDR2 SNEGSKA (reference sequence). This CDR3 comprises 15 residues. The V segment lost 0 bases and the J segment 2 bases; nucleotides outside the gene matches: 7. The DNA for the CDR3 is TGCAGTGCTAGAGATCGGGGAGGGATTACCTACGAGCAGTACTTC. Translated, it gives CSARDRGGITYEQYF.

The table lists this clonotype with a few counts. This chain uses TRBV24-1 with TRBJ1-5, with 9 bases fitting TRBD1. The CDR3 is 13 residues long. Trimming at V came to 10 bases and at J to 2 bases, leaving 2 bases not matched to a gene. Germline V gene lookup returns CDR1 KGHDR and CDR2 SFDVKD. CDR3 DNA: TGTGCCACGGACAGGGGCGGCAATCAGCCCCAGCATTTT. Translation: CATDRGGNQPQHF.

This clonotype was detected ten times or more. The rearrangement links TRBV29-1 to TRBJ1-1; D remains ambiguous. Germline CDR1 is SQVTM and CDR2 is ANQGSEA. The CDR3 totals 10 residues. With 2 bases removed from V and 6 bases from J, the gap between germline ends came to 4 bases. The CDR3 loop reads CSVELSEAFF. CDR3 coding DNA: TGCAGCGTTGAACTCTCTGAAGCTTTCTTT.

This clonotype has more than one count but fewer than ten. The genes are TRBV5-1 and TRBJ2-1, with 10 positions matching TRBD1. Germline CDR1 is SGHRS and CDR2 is YFSETQ. This CDR3 is 16 amino acids long. The trim removed 3 bases at V and 3 bases at J, leaving 6 bases unmatched. CDR3 residues: CASSWGGTGVYNEQFF. For the CDR3, the DNA is TGCGCCAGCAGCTGGGGGGGGACAGGGGTCTACAATGAGCAGTTCTTC.

This rearrangement joins TRBV11-2 to TRBJ2-7, with no clear D. Deletions cut 4 bases from V and 4 bases from J, with 8 bases between. There are 12 residues in the CDR3. From germline, CDR1 is SGHAT and CDR2 FQNNGV. This chain's CDR3 is CASSSEIYEQYF. CDR3 coding DNA: TGTGCCAGCAGCTCGGAGATTTACGAGCAGTACTTC.

This chain connects TRBV5-1 to TRBJ2-3; no firm D call. Trimming removed 5 bases at V and 1 base at J, with 23 bases between. Looked up from germline, CDR1 is SGHRS and CDR2 is YFSETQ. The CDR3 is 18 residues long. CDR3: CASSHGALWPGGTDTQYF. The DNA for the CDR3 is TGCGCCAGCAGTCACGGAGCGTTGTGGCCTGGGGGCACAGATACGCAGTATTTT. The full variable domain, completed using reference TRBV5-1 and TRBJ2-3, is KAGVTQTPRYLIKTRGQQVTLSCSPISGHRSVSWYQQTPGQGLQFLFEYFSETQRNKGNFPGRFSGRQFSNSRSEMNVSTLELGDSALYLCASSHGALWPGGTDTQYFGPGTRLTVL.

This clonotype was seen a handful of times. V is TRBV5-6 and J is TRBJ2-1; 7 nucleotides agree with TRBD1. Trimming cost V 1 base and J 4 bases; bases outside gene matches: 11. The CDR3 spans 17 residues. Germline CDR1 is SGHDT and CDR2 is YYEEEE. The DNA for the CDR3 is TGTGCCAGCAGCTTGTCGGTTGACAGGGTTTTTTACAATGAGCAGTTCTTC. Translating gives CASSLSVDRVFYNEQFF.

The sample holds many counts of this clonotype. This rearrangement joins TRBV6-5 to TRBJ2-3; TRBD2 might be the D (6 bases). Trimming left V 0 bases short and J 9 bases short, with 10 bases between. The CDR3 loop spans 13 amino acids. Germline-derived CDR1 and CDR2 are MNHEY and SVGAGI. As DNA, the CDR3 is TGTGCCAGCAGTTACTCCGGTGGAGGGACGCAGTATTTT. Protein product: CASSYSGGGTQYF.

This clonotype turned up a few times. This rearrangement joins TRBV4-1 to TRBJ1-1; D is perhaps TRBD1 (6 bases). CDR1 is MGHRA, CDR2 YSYEKL, per germline. V was cut by 2 bases and J by 6 bases, with 13 bases left in between. The CDR3 length is 14 residues. CDR3 residues: CASSQPGQRAEAFF. The CDR3 nucleotides are TGCGCCAGCAGCCAACCCGGACAGCGCGCTGAAGCTTTCTTT.

The V gene is TRBV12-3 or TRBV12-4, the J gene TRBJ1-6, with D possibly matching TRBD1 (6 bases). Trimming cost V 5 bases and J 11 bases, with 16 bases left between them. The CDR3 runs to 14 residues. DNA for the CDR3: TGTGCCAGCAGTGGACAGCCTGGGAGGGCACCCCTCCACTTT. This gives the protein CASSGQPGRAPLHF.

The chain joins TRBV11-2 to TRBJ1-2; no clear D gene. CDR1 SGHAT and CDR2 FQNNGV come from the germline V gene. There are 14 residues in the CDR3. The ends were cut back, 5 bases at V and 7 bases at J, with 17 bases in the middle. The CDR3 DNA is TGTGCCAGCAGCACCCCCCGGACGACCCTTGGCTACACCTTC. This translates into CASSTPRTTLGYTF.

The V call is TRBV5-1, the J call TRBJ2-2, with a possible D match to TRBD2 (5 bases). The germline V and J ends were trimmed by 6 bases and 1 base, with 10 bases remaining between them. This CDR3 comprises 14 residues. The germline V gene has CDR1 SGHRS and CDR2 YFSETQ. This CDR3 is CASKASGNTGELFF. As DNA, the CDR3 is TGCGCCAGCAAGGCGAGCGGGAACACCGGGGAGCTGTTTTTT. The entire variable domain, with the rest obtained from reference TRBV5-1 and TRBJ2-2, is as follows: KAGVTQTPRYLIKTRGQQVTLSCSPISGHRSVSWYQQTPGQGLQFLFEYFSETQRNKGNFPGRFSGRQFSNSRSEMNVSTLELGDSALYLCASKASGNTGELFFGEGSRLTVL.

This chain links TRBV20-1 with TRBJ2-5, with D maybe TRBD1 (5 bases). Germline values: CDR1 DFQATT, CDR2 SNEGSKA (reference sequence). Trimming cost V 6 bases and J 2 bases, with 16 bases left between them. This CDR3 comprises 14 residues. CDR3 DNA sequence: TGCAGTGCGGACACCCTGGGCGAGCAAGAGACCCAGTACTTC. Translating it yields CSADTLGEQETQYF.

The chain combines TRBV29-1 with TRBJ1-1; maybe TRBD1 (6 bases). Germline assignment: CDR1 SQVTM and CDR2 ANQGSEA. The CDR3 spans 13 residues. V lost 6 bases and J lost 1, with 12 bases in between. The CDR3 DNA is TGCAGCGTCATAGGGGGGACGAACACTGAAGCTTTCTTT. This codes for CSVIGGTNTEAFF.

The rearrangement uses TRBV4-3 and TRBJ2-1, with D possibly matching TRBD2 (6 bases). Germline V gene data show CDR1 as LGHNA and CDR2 as YSLEER. The ends were cut back, 4 bases at V and 2 bases at J, with 18 bases in the middle. CDR3 length: 17 residues. CDR3 amino acids: CASSREPRGGAYNEQFF. For the CDR3, the DNA is TGCGCCAGCAGCCGAGAGCCTCGGGGAGGTGCCTACAATGAGCAGTTCTTC.

V gene TRBV20-1 combines with J gene TRBJ1-1; the D is unclear. The V gene's germline CDR1 is DFQATT and CDR2 SNEGSKA (reference sequence). Trimming took 5 bases from V and 0 from J, leaving 16 bases between them. The CDR3 sequence is 15 residues long. Written as DNA, the CDR3 is TGCAGTGCTGAAGGGCTCGGAGGCATGAACACTGAAGCTTTCTTT. It encodes CSAEGLGGMNTEAFF.

This rearrangement joins TRBV29-1 to TRBJ2-2; 7 bases line up with TRBD2. The CDR3 runs 13 residues. The V gene end was trimmed by 6 bases and the J gene end by 5 bases; junction bases not matched to a gene: 6. Germline CDR1 is SQVTM and CDR2 is ANQGSEA. CDR3 DNA: TGCAGCGTCGAACGGGGGGAGACCGGGGAGCTGTTTTTT. Translation gives CSVERGETGELFF.

The chain joins TRBV4-1 to TRBJ2-1; D gene uncertain. Germline V gene lookup returns CDR1 MGHRA and CDR2 YSYEKL. V gave up 4 bases and J gave up 8 bases, with 12 bases separating them. The CDR3 covers 13 residues. For the CDR3, the DNA is TGCGCCAGCAGCCCCTTACCAGTGGATGAGCAGTTCTTC. It encodes CASSPLPVDEQFF.

This clonotype was detected only a few times. The CDR3, as DNA: TGTGCCAGCAGTCCTCGCGTTAGCGGGAGACCTTATAACTACGAGCAGTACTTC. It codes for CASSPRVSGRPYNYEQYF. The chain joins TRBV27 to TRBJ2-7, with 9 bases aligning to TRBD2. CDR3 length: 18 amino acids. Germline V gene sequence: CDR1 MNHEY, CDR2 SMNVEV (reference sequence). V lost 5 bases and J lost 3; bases outside the gene matches: 17.